This entry lists 3 T cell receptor beta chains sequenced from one sample in a study of T cell repertoires in cytomegalovirus infection (dated by TCRdb to between 2018 and 2021). TCRdb records Illumina HiSeq 1500 as the sequencer. TCRdb handled the public reads itself, with Q25 trimming in fastp and clone calling in MiXCR, and kept productive beta chains. For every CDR3 protein sequence, its rows merge into one entry that carries the most common genes and DNA. The sample table contains approximately 500,000 distinct CDR3 sequences; only one count was recorded for around 10% of them. The top ten clonotypes cover roughly a tenth of the sample. The sequenced sample consisted of PBMCs. These receptors were taken from a human donor in good health (CMV status not recorded). Some clones in this sample may be carry-over from other donors' samples.

This clonotype was seen repeatedly, ten times or more. V is TRBV5-4 and J is TRBJ2-6; D unclear. V gave up 2 bases and J gave up 0 bases, with 6 bases separating them. The CDR3 contains 15 residues. Germline V gene sequence: CDR1 SGHNT, CDR2 YYREEE (reference sequence). CDR3 DNA: TGTGCCAGCAGCTTAACGTACTCTGGGGCCAACGTCCTGACTTTC. Translating it yields CASSLTYSGANVLTF.

The chain carries TRBV9 and TRBJ1-3; D remains unclear. Germline CDR1 and CDR2: SGDLS and YYNGEE. Trimming stripped 3 bases from V and 0 bases from J, with 22 bases between. This CDR3 is 19 amino acids long. The CDR3 coding sequence is TGTGCCAGCAGCGGAGGACCCCAGGCGGAGCCGATCTCTGGAAACACCATATATTTT. Amino acid sequence: CASSGGPQAEPISGNTIYF.

This clonotype has ten or more counts. The J gene is TRBJ2-3, the V gene TRBV24-1; D gene ambiguous. Germline CDR1 and CDR2: KGHDR and SFDVKD. CDR3 length: 12 amino acids. Trimming took off 4 bases at V and 8 bases at J, with 9 bases between the two ends. DNA for the CDR3: TGTGCCACCAGTGACCCGGCAACTACGCAGTATTTT. Its protein product is CATSDPATTQYF.